Listed below are T cell receptor beta chains from one sample, sequenced in a study of blood T cells in healthy people across ages. TCRdb re-derived calls from the 5' RACE reads in MiXCR, one entry per CDR3 protein. In the table there are about 970,000 distinct CDR3 sequences, about 51% of which are singletons. Material for sequencing was blood. These receptors were collected from a woman aged 55-75 years in good health. Each CDR3 is given with its conserved first and last residue. A D gene is named only where the DNA matches it firmly. Expanded clones are given a class, and other clones once, few, many or no size at all.

abundance | j_gene | v_gene | d_gene | CDR3aa | CDR3nt
NA | TRBJ2-1 | TRBV24-1 | TRBD2 | CATSAAGTSQINEQFF | TGTGCCACCAGTGCCGCCGGGACTAGCCAGATCAATGAGCAGTTCTTC
NA | TRBJ2-7 | TRBV18 | NA | CASSSNGRQRSSYEQYF | TGTGCCAGCTCATCGAATGGTCGACAGAGAAGCTCCTACGAGCAGTACTTC
NA | TRBJ1-2 | TRBV25-1 | NA | CASSDPQGISYGYTF | TGTGCCAGCAGTGACCCACAGGGTATCAGCTATGGCTACACCTTC
NA | TRBJ2-3 | TRBV24-1 | NA | CATSDLGPRGAPSTDTQYF | TGTGCCACCAGTGATTTGGGGCCCAGGGGCGCTCCTAGCACAGATACGCAGTATTTT
few | TRBJ1-2 | TRBV3-1 | NA | CASSQESDRYGYTF | TGTGCCAGCAGCCAAGAATCAGACCGCTATGGCTACACCTTC
few | TRBJ2-5 | TRBV6-1 | TRBD2 | CASSDRLAGATQYF | TGTGCCAGCAGTGATCGGCTAGCGGGAGCTACCCAGTACTTC
NA | TRBJ2-1 | TRBV2 | NA | CASSVDGNPYNEQFF | TGTGCCAGCAGTGTGGACGGGAACCCCTACAATGAGCAGTTCTTC
NA | TRBJ2-5 | TRBV29-1 | TRBD2 | CGTLADQETQYF | TGCGGCACTCTAGCGGACCAAGAGACCCAGTACTTC
NA | TRBJ2-7 | TRBV20-1 | NA | CSARDQVGEQYF | TGCAGTGCTAGAGATCAGGTCGGGGAGCAGTACTTC
NA | TRBJ2-1 | TRBV24-1 | TRBD2 | CATSGLAGTSYNEQFF | TGTGCCACCAGTGGACTAGCGGGAACCTCCTACAATGAGCAGTTCTTC
NA | TRBJ2-5 | TRBV11-2 | NA | CASSTGTIQETQYF | TGTGCCAGCAGCACGGGGACCATACAAGAGACCCAGTACTTC
NA | TRBJ1-5 | TRBV12-3/TRBV12-4 | NA | CATAGGNQPQHF | TGTGCCACCGCAGGGGGCAATCAGCCCCAGCATTTT
NA | TRBJ2-7 | TRBV6-5 | TRBD2 | CASTGTSGYEQYF | TGTGCCAGCACCGGGACTAGCGGCTACGAGCAGTACTTC
NA | TRBJ2-2 | TRBV3-1 | NA | CAVRQTVGTGELFF | TGTGCCGTACGTCAGACAGTCGGCACCGGGGAGCTGTTTTTT
NA | TRBJ2-1 | TRBV18 | NA | CASSPVPASVRANEQFF | TGTGCCAGCTCACCCGTTCCGGCTAGCGTCAGAGCGAATGAGCAGTTCTTC
once | TRBJ1-2 | TRBV6-6 | NA | CASSSTPVPNYGYTF | TGTGCCAGCAGTTCCACACCAGTTCCTAACTATGGCTACACCTTC
NA | TRBJ1-2 | TRBV3-1 | NA | CASSQVAGPLPFYGYTF | TGTGCCAGCAGCCAAGTCGCGGGACCTCTACCGTTCTATGGCTACACCTTC
NA | TRBJ2-7 | TRBV2 | TRBD2 | CASQLADAAYEQYF | TGTGCCAGCCAACTAGCGGACGCGGCCTACGAGCAGTACTTC
NA | TRBJ2-7 | TRBV25-1 | TRBD2 | CASSGTSSGYYEQYF | TGTGCCAGCAGTGGGACTAGTTCCGGATACTACGAGCAGTACTTC
few | TRBJ2-1 | TRBV4-3 | NA | CASRWDSHEQFF | TGCGCCAGCAGATGGGATTCGCATGAGCAGTTCTTC
NA | TRBJ2-1 | TRBV3-1 | TRBD1 | CASSQAWGQGYEQFF | TGTGCCAGCAGCCAAGCTTGGGGACAGGGGTATGAGCAGTTCTTC
few | TRBJ1-2 | TRBV29-1 | NA | CSAQSQGGWYGYTF | TGCAGCGCCCAGTCCCAGGGAGGGTGGTATGGCTACACCTTC
NA | TRBJ1-5 | TRBV30 | NA | CAWSEGGNQPQHF | TGTGCCTGGAGTGAAGGGGGGAATCAGCCCCAGCATTTT
NA | TRBJ1-1 | TRBV7-2 | NA | CASSYWGGMNTEAFF | TGTGCCAGCAGCTACTGGGGTGGGATGAACACCGAAGCTTTCTTT
NA | TRBJ2-3 | TRBV28 | TRBD1 | CASSFTRGYTDTQYF | TGTGCCAGCAGTTTTACCAGGGGGTACACAGATACGCAGTATTTT
few | TRBJ2-1 | TRBV5-1 | NA | CASSTEGRNNEQFF | TGCGCCAGCAGCACCGAGGGCCGCAACAATGAGCAGTTCTTC
NA | TRBJ2-7 | TRBV13 | NA | CASGKLGGPYEQYF | TGTGCCAGCGGTAAACTTGGGGGCCCCTACGAGCAGTACTTC
few | TRBJ2-1 | TRBV3-1 | TRBD2 | CASSQGTSGRSDEQFF | TGTGCCAGCAGCCAAGGGACTAGCGGGAGATCTGATGAGCAGTTCTTC
NA | TRBJ2-7 | TRBV4-3 | NA | CASSQEPDAEYF | TGCGCCAGCAGCCAAGAGCCCGATGCAGAGTACTTC
NA | TRBJ1-4 | TRBV7-2 | NA | CASSLNNRVPNEKLFF | TGTGCCAGCAGCCTAAATAACAGGGTCCCTAATGAAAAACTGTTTTTT
NA | TRBJ1-4 | TRBV20-1 | NA | CSAQDPGHTNEKLFF | TGCAGTGCACAAGACCCAGGGCACACTAATGAAAAACTGTTTTTT
NA | TRBJ2-4 | TRBV5-6 | TRBD1 | CASSFGTGLAKNIQYF | TGTGCCAGCAGCTTTGGGACAGGGTTGGCCAAAAACATTCAGTACTTC
NA | TRBJ2-5 | TRBV5-1 | TRBD1 | CASSFGTVQETQYF | TGTGCCAGCAGCTTCGGGACAGTCCAAGAGACCCAGTACTTC
few | TRBJ2-7 | TRBV11-2 | NA | CASSRSPVGYEQYF | TGTGCCAGCAGTCGATCCCCGGTAGGCTACGAGCAGTACTTC
few | TRBJ2-3 | TRBV25-1 | NA | CASSDWGNRDRDTQYF | TGTGCCAGCAGTGATTGGGGAAACAGGGATCGGGATACGCAGTATTTT
few | TRBJ1-5 | TRBV12-3/TRBV12-4 | NA | CASSRGLSSGSNQPQHF | TGTGCCAGCAGCCGGGGACTCTCAAGTGGGAGCAATCAGCCCCAGCATTTT
few | TRBJ2-5 | TRBV24-1 | TRBD1 | CATSDFRGQALQETQYF | TGTGCCACCAGTGATTTTCGGGGACAGGCCCTCCAAGAGACCCAGTACTTC
NA | TRBJ2-3 | TRBV7-8 | NA | CASSLTRAETDTQYF | TGTGCCAGCAGCTTAACCCGAGCGGAAACAGATACGCAGTATTTT
few | TRBJ2-6 | TRBV2 | NA | CASSDNRGANVLTF | TGTGCCAGCAGTGATAACCGAGGGGCCAACGTCCTGACTTTC
NA | TRBJ1-4 | TRBV4-1 | NA | CASSQERGRSNEKLFF | TGCGCCAGCAGCCAAGAACGGGGAAGATCTAATGAAAAACTGTTTTTT
NA | TRBJ2-5 | TRBV7-2 | TRBD2 | CASSQRRTSGSFRETQYF | TGTGCCAGCAGCCAGCGTCGGACTAGCGGGAGTTTTCGGGAGACCCAGTACTTC
once | TRBJ1-2 | TRBV20-1 | NA | CSATNTFNSYTF | TGCAGTGCAACCAATACCTTCAACAGCTACACCTTC
NA | TRBJ2-3 | TRBV6-1 | TRBD2 | CASTSLAGLDTQYF | TGTGCCAGCACCTCGTTAGCGGGATTAGATACGCAGTATTTT
NA | TRBJ2-7 | TRBV6-5 | NA | CAFTTRQGGHYEQYF | TGTGCCTTCACCACTCGACAGGGAGGACACTACGAGCAGTACTTC
NA | TRBJ2-1 | TRBV3-1 | TRBD2 | CASRSHGALGGRLNEQFF | TGTGCCAGCAGGTCTCACGGGGCGCTCGGCGGGAGATTGAATGAGCAGTTCTTC
NA | TRBJ2-7 | TRBV27 | TRBD2 | CANTAGVSYEQYF | TGTGCCAACACTGCGGGGGTCTCCTACGAGCAGTACTTC
NA | TRBJ2-7 | TRBV5-6 | NA | CASSFEGSPYEQYF | TGTGCCAGCAGCTTCGAAGGGTCCCCCTACGAGCAGTACTTC
NA | TRBJ2-7 | TRBV15 | NA | CATSRDAAGDTEQYF | TGTGCCACCAGCAGAGATGCGGCAGGTGACACCGAGCAGTACTTC
NA | TRBJ2-1 | TRBV20-1 | TRBD1 | CSARVRQGAFNEQFF | TGCAGTGCTAGAGTGAGACAGGGGGCATTCAATGAGCAGTTCTTC
NA | TRBJ2-2 | TRBV11-2 | NA | CASSPRGPGELFF | TGTGCCAGCAGCCCCCGTGGGCCCGGGGAGCTGTTTTTT
NA | TRBJ2-1 | TRBV5-1 | TRBD1 | CASSLGRQGAAKQFF | TGCGCCAGCAGCTTGGGCAGACAGGGTGCCGCTAAGCAGTTCTTC
NA | TRBJ1-1 | TRBV29-1 | NA | CSVRHPEAFF | TGCAGCGTCCGACACCCTGAAGCTTTCTTT
NA | TRBJ2-1 | TRBV4-2 | TRBD1 | CASSQPGTGRYNEQFF | TGTGCCAGCAGCCAACCCGGGACAGGGAGGTACAATGAGCAGTTCTTC